The clone carrying this TCR beta chain appeared once. As originally analysed: Nucleated cell counts were estimated from reference gene primer amplification. Clones were sequenced by immunoSEQ multiplex PCR, and TCRdb holds only the in-frame ones, with some missing. D and trimming were read from the DNA, whereas the V and J calls and clone size are those reported in that table. This sample has around 200,000 clones, with 86% found just once. V was trimmed by 4 bases and J by 7 bases, leaving 14 bases between them. The CDR3 totals 14 residues. Germline lookup yields CDR1 SGHRS and CDR2 YFSETQ. The record originates from a study of blood T cell repertoires in COVID-19. As for the study in general: Donors in the United States, Italy and Spain gave samples during acute or convalescent COVID-19. PBMCs, B-cell-depleted T cells, or T cells provided the cDNA or gDNA that made up the material.

The chain is built from TRBV5-1 and TRBJ1-4; D ambiguous. The specimen was peripheral blood. The sequence was obtained from a man in his 70s with active or convalescent COVID-19. Here the CDR3 reads CASSTGPRGEKLFF. The CDR3 DNA is TGCGCCAGCAGCACCGGGCCCCGGGGTGAAAAACTGTTTTTT. The whole variable domain, filled in from reference TRBV5-1 and TRBJ1-4, reads KAGVTQTPRYLIKTRGQQVTLSCSPISGHRSVSWYQQTPGQGLQFLFEYFSETQRNKGNFPGRFSGRQFSNSRSEMNVSTLELGDSALYLCASSTGPRGEKLFFGSGTQLSVL.